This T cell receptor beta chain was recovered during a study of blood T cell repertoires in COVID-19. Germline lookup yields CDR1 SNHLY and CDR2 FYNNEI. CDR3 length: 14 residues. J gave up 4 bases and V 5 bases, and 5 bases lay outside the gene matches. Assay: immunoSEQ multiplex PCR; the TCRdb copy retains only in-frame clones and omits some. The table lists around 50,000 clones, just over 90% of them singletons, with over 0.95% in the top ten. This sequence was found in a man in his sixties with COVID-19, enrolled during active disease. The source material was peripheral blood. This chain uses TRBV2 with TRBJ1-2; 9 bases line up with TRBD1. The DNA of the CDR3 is TGTGCCAGCAGTAACAGGGGGCTCGGCTATGGCTACACCTTC. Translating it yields CASSNRGLGYGYTF. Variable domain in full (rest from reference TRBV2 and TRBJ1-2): EPEVTQTPSHQVTQMGQEVILRCVPISNHLYFYWYRQILGQKVEFLVSFYNNEISEKSEIFDDQFSVERPDGSNFTLKIRSTKLEDSAMYFCASSNRGLGYGYTFGSGTRLTVV.